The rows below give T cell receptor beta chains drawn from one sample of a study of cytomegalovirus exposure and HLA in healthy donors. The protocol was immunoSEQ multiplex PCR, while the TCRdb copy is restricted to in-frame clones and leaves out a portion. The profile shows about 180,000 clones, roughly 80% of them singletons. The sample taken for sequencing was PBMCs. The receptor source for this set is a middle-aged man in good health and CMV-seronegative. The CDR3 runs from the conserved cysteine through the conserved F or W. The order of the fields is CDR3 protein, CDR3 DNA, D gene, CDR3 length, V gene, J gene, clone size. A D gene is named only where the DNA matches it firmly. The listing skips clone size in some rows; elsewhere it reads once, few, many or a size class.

CDR3 protein: CASTTEGRILHRTGELFF; CDR3 DNA: TGTGCCAGCACAACTGAGGGTCGGATACTCCATAGGACCGGGGAGCTGTTTTTT; D gene: -; CDR3 length: 18; V gene: TRBV2; J gene: TRBJ2-2; clone size: -
CDR3 protein: CASSVIMSGELFF; CDR3 DNA: TGTGCCAGTAGTGTCATCATGTCCGGGGAGCTGTTTTTT; D gene: -; CDR3 length: 13; V gene: TRBV19; J gene: TRBJ2-2; clone size: -
CDR3 protein: CASSQSVSSGSSQETQYF; CDR3 DNA: TGCGCCAGCAGCCAGTCCGTTTCTAGCGGGAGTTCCCAAGAGACCCAGTACTTC; D gene: TRBD2; CDR3 length: 18; V gene: TRBV4-3; J gene: TRBJ2-5; clone size: -
CDR3 protein: CASSLLPGQGKTEAFF; CDR3 DNA: TGTGCCAGTAGCCTTCTCCCGGGACAGGGAAAGACTGAAGCTTTCTTT; D gene: TRBD1; CDR3 length: 16; V gene: TRBV19; J gene: TRBJ1-1; clone size: -
CDR3 protein: CASSERPGGGYGYTF; CDR3 DNA: TGCGCCAGCAGCGAACGACCCGGTGGCGGCTATGGCTACACCTTC; D gene: -; CDR3 length: 15; V gene: TRBV5-1; J gene: TRBJ1-2; clone size: few
CDR3 protein: CASSSGQGAIQPQHF; CDR3 DNA: TGTGCCAGCAGCAGTGGACAGGGGGCTATACAGCCCCAGCATTTT; D gene: TRBD1; CDR3 length: 15; V gene: TRBV28; J gene: TRBJ1-5; clone size: -
CDR3 protein: CASSQEVGRVYEQYF; CDR3 DNA: TGCGCCAGCAGCCAAGAGGTCGGGAGGGTCTACGAGCAGTACTTC; D gene: TRBD2; CDR3 length: 15; V gene: TRBV4-3; J gene: TRBJ2-7; clone size: few
CDR3 protein: CASSVGSGSFDEQYF; CDR3 DNA: TGTGCCAGCAGCGTAGGTAGCGGGAGTTTCGACGAGCAGTACTTC; D gene: TRBD2; CDR3 length: 15; V gene: TRBV9; J gene: TRBJ2-7; clone size: once
CDR3 protein: CASTLREVPGELFF; CDR3 DNA: TGTGCCAGTACACTGCGGGAGGTACCCGGGGAGCTGTTTTTT; D gene: TRBD2; CDR3 length: 14; V gene: TRBV7-2; J gene: TRBJ2-2; clone size: -
CDR3 protein: CASRLTSGGTFTDTQYF; CDR3 DNA: TGTGCCAGCAGGCTGACTAGCGGGGGGACCTTCACAGATACGCAGTATTTT; D gene: TRBD2; CDR3 length: 17; V gene: TRBV7-8; J gene: TRBJ2-3; clone size: few
CDR3 protein: CASSLDQARTDTQYF; CDR3 DNA: TGCGCCAGCAGCTTGGATCAGGCACGCACAGATACGCAGTATTTT; D gene: -; CDR3 length: 15; V gene: TRBV5-1; J gene: TRBJ2-3; clone size: -
CDR3 protein: CASSLLAGPNEQFF; CDR3 DNA: TGTGCCAGCAGCTTACTGGCGGGCCCGAATGAGCAGTTCTTC; D gene: -; CDR3 length: 14; V gene: TRBV7-3; J gene: TRBJ2-1; clone size: -
CDR3 protein: CASKPQAYAGNTIYF; CDR3 DNA: TGTGCCAGTAAACCTCAGGCTTACGCTGGAAACACCATATATTTT; D gene: -; CDR3 length: 15; V gene: TRBV27; J gene: TRBJ1-3; clone size: -
CDR3 protein: CASSLADSLGYNEQFF; CDR3 DNA: TGCGCCAGCAGCTTGGCGGACTCCTTGGGTTACAATGAGCAGTTCTTC; D gene: -; CDR3 length: 16; V gene: TRBV5-1; J gene: TRBJ2-1; clone size: few
CDR3 protein: CASLYREVDYGYTF; CDR3 DNA: TGTGCCAGCTTATACAGGGAAGTGGACTATGGCTACACCTTC; D gene: -; CDR3 length: 14; V gene: TRBV6-1; J gene: TRBJ1-2; clone size: -
CDR3 protein: CASSHPTSGKIDTQYF; CDR3 DNA: TGTGCTAGTTCCCATCCGACTAGCGGGAAAATAGATACGCAGTATTTT; D gene: TRBD2; CDR3 length: 16; V gene: TRBV12-5; J gene: TRBJ2-3; clone size: -
CDR3 protein: CASSFVGDSNQPQHF; CDR3 DNA: TGTGCCAGCAGCTTTGTAGGAGATAGCAATCAGCCCCAGCATTTT; D gene: -; CDR3 length: 15; V gene: TRBV5-6; J gene: TRBJ1-5; clone size: -
CDR3 protein: CASSLALAGGAREQYF; CDR3 DNA: TGTGCCAGCAGCTTGGCCTTGGCCGGGGGGGCCCGGGAGCAGTACTTC; D gene: TRBD2; CDR3 length: 16; V gene: TRBV5-8; J gene: TRBJ2-5; clone size: -
CDR3 protein: CASFRLGAGYTF; CDR3 DNA: TGTGCCAGCTTCCGGTTGGGGGCTGGCTACACCTTC; D gene: -; CDR3 length: 12; V gene: TRBV25-1; J gene: TRBJ1-2; clone size: -
CDR3 protein: CASSFPGSSYEQYF; CDR3 DNA: TGTGCCAGCAGCTTCCCGGGGAGCTCCTACGAGCAGTACTTC; D gene: -; CDR3 length: 14; V gene: TRBV7-8; J gene: TRBJ2-7; clone size: -
CDR3 protein: CATSIPSTDTQYF; CDR3 DNA: TGTGCCACCAGCATCCCTAGCACAGATACGCAGTATTTT; D gene: -; CDR3 length: 13; V gene: TRBV15; J gene: TRBJ2-3; clone size: -
CDR3 protein: CASSSNYRTENTGELFF; CDR3 DNA: TGTGCCAGCAGCTCTAATTACCGGACAGAGAACACCGGGGAGCTGTTTTTT; D gene: -; CDR3 length: 17; V gene: TRBV7-2; J gene: TRBJ2-2; clone size: -
CDR3 protein: CAWSVRGFSGRPTGELFF; CDR3 DNA: TGTGCCTGGAGTGTACGGGGTTTTAGCGGGAGACCCACCGGGGAGCTGTTTTTT; D gene: TRBD2; CDR3 length: 18; V gene: TRBV30; J gene: TRBJ2-2; clone size: -
CDR3 protein: CASNEGASYNSPLHF; CDR3 DNA: TGTGCCAGCAACGAGGGGGCATCCTATAATTCACCCCTCCACTTT; D gene: TRBD1; CDR3 length: 15; V gene: TRBV28; J gene: TRBJ1-6; clone size: few
CDR3 protein: CASSSRRWQAYNEQFF; CDR3 DNA: TGTGCCAGCAGCTCCCGTCGGTGGCAGGCTTACAATGAGCAGTTCTTC; D gene: -; CDR3 length: 16; V gene: TRBV7-8; J gene: TRBJ2-1; clone size: once
CDR3 protein: CASSGVGYTQYF; CDR3 DNA: TGTGCCAGCAGCGGAGTCGGGTATACGCAGTATTTT; D gene: -; CDR3 length: 12; V gene: TRBV27; J gene: TRBJ2-3; clone size: -
CDR3 protein: CASSHQDTSGSYEQYF; CDR3 DNA: TGTGCCAGCAGCCACCAAGACACTAGCGGAAGCTACGAGCAGTACTTC; D gene: TRBD2; CDR3 length: 16; V gene: TRBV7-9; J gene: TRBJ2-7; clone size: -